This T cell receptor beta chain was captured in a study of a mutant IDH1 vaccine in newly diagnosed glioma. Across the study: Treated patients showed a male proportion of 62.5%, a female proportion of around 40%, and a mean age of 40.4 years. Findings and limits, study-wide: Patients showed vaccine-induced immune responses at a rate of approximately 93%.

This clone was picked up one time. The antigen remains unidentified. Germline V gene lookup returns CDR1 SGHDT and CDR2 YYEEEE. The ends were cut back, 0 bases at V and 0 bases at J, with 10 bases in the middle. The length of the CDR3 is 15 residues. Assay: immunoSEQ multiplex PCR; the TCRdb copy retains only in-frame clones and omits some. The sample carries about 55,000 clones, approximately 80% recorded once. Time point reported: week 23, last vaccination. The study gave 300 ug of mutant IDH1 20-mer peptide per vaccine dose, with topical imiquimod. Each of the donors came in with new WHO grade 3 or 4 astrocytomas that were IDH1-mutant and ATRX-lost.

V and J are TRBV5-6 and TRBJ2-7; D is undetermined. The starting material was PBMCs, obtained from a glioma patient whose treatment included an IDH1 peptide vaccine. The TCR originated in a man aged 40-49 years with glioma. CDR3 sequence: CASSLGGPLSYEQYF. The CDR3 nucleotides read TGTGCCAGCAGCTTGGGTGGCCCTCTCTCCTACGAGCAGTACTTC. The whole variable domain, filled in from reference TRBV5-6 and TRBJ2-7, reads DAGVTQSPTHLIKTRGQQVTLRCSPKSGHDTVSWYQQALGQGPQFIFQYYEEEERQRGNFPDRFSGHQFPNYSSELNVNALLLGDSALYLCASSLGGPLSYEQYFGPGTRLTVT.